This TCR beta chain came from a study of blood T cells in healthy people across ages. V was cut by 5 bases and J by 0 bases, with 11 bases left in between. Per the germline V gene, CDR1 is DFQATT and CDR2 is SNEGSKA (reference sequence). This CDR3 comprises 14 residues. This clonotype was observed a handful of times. A J-beta primer mix and a sample-barcoded 5' primer were used in a second PCR of roughly 7 to 12 cycles. TCRdb redid the calling of the 5' RACE reads with MiXCR, one entry per CDR3 protein. The sample shows 1.5 million to 1.9 million distinct CDR3 sequences, 42% of them seen only once. The chain is built from TRBV20-1 and TRBJ1-5, with D perhaps matching TRBD1 (6 bases). The sequence was obtained from a young woman in good health. The specimen sequenced was blood. CDR3 in DNA: TGCAGTGCTTCGGACAGCCGTAGCAATCAGCCCCAGCATTTT. Protein sequence: CSASDSRSNQPQHF.